This T cell receptor beta chain was recorded in a study of early T cells in non-severe SARS-CoV-2 infection. Ten or more counts support this clonotype. Antigen: not known. The CDR3 extends over 15 amino acids. V trimming: 2 bases; J trimming: 10 bases; junction bases outside the gene matches: 9. From germline, CDR1 is MNHEY and CDR2 SVGAGI. Study findings and constraints: Sequences matched to VDJdb favored anti-spike CD8 responses, while private and CD4 specificities were missed.

TCRdb recomputed calls from the 5' RACE reads with MiXCR, one row per CDR3 protein. Here the sample spans about 30,000 distinct CDR3 sequences, approximately 5.2% being singletons. The sequence came from an adult who was a healthcare worker with PCR-confirmed SARS-CoV-2 infection or an uninfected control (not recorded which). The chain carries TRBV6-5 and TRBJ1-4, with 8 bases that match TRBD1. The specimen sequenced was whole blood. This CDR3 reads CASSYKGQGEGKLFF. The CDR3 bases are TGTGCCAGCAGTTACAAAGGACAGGGTGAGGGAAAACTGTTTTTT.